These T cell receptor beta chains were read from a single sample in a study of cytomegalovirus exposure and HLA in healthy donors. Repertoires were generated with immunoSEQ multiplex PCR, while TCRdb's copy carries only in-frame clones and drops some. There are some 53,000 clones in the sample, with 9% to 15% held by the top ten. Sequences were obtained from PBMCs. These TCRs come from an older woman in good health and CMV-seropositive. Each CDR3 is given with its conserved first and last residue. Each record gives: D gene, J gene, V gene, CDR3 DNA, CDR3 protein. D genes are given only for firm matches.

TRBD1,TRBJ1-1,TRBV10-3,TGTGCCATCAGCGGACAGGGGGCGATGAACACTGAAGCTTTCTTT,CAISGQGAMNTEAFF
-,TRBJ2-1,TRBV18,TGTGCCAGCTCACCACCTGCGAGTGAGCAGTTCTTC,CASSPPASEQFF
TRBD1,TRBJ2-7,TRBV29-1,TGCAGCGTTGGGTCAGGGGGCGGCTACGAGCAGTACTTC,CSVGSGGGYEQYF
-,TRBJ1-1,TRBV13,TGTGCCAGCAGCTTAAGGAGGGGTCCTACCACTGAAGCTTTCTTT,CASSLRRGPTTEAFF
-,TRBJ2-3,TRBV19,TGTGCCAGTAGTATAAAGGTCAGGCTCAAAGCCACAGATACGCAGTATTTT,CASSIKVRLKATDTQYF
-,TRBJ1-5,TRBV7-2,TGTGCCAGCAGCCTTCCCGGGAATCAGCCCCAGCATTTT,CASSLPGNQPQHF
-,TRBJ2-1,TRBV10-1,TGCGCCAGCAGTGCGAGCGGACGATACAATGAGCAGCTCTTC,CASSASGRYNEQLF
TRBD1,TRBJ1-6,TRBV9,TGTGCCAGCAGCGAAACGGCAGGGGGATCACCCCTCCACTTT,CASSETAGGSPLHF
-,TRBJ2-1,TRBV4-1,TGCGCCAGCAGCCAAGGAGTGGAGGGCCCCTCCTACAATGAGCAGTTCTTC,CASSQGVEGPSYNEQFF
TRBD1,TRBJ1-6,TRBV27,TGTGCCAGCAGTTTCCGACAGGGGAGTGGTACGGGTTCACCCCTCCACTTT,CASSFRQGSGTGSPLHF
-,TRBJ2-2,TRBV11-2,TGTGCCAGCACCTCCGGGCGAGGGTTGGAGAACACCGGGGAGCTGTTTTTT,CASTSGRGLENTGELFF
TRBD1,TRBJ1-1,TRBV29-1,TGCAGCGTGACGGGACAGGGAGCCACTGAAGCTTTCTTT,CSVTGQGATEAFF
TRBD1,TRBJ2-7,TRBV6-5,TGTGCCAGCAGTTACTGGACGACAGGGAGCTCCTACGAGCAGTACTTC,CASSYWTTGSSYEQYF
-,TRBJ1-1,TRBV18,TGTGCCAGCTCACCCCCCGCGGGGGGCGCCGACACTGAAGCTTTCTTT,CASSPPAGGADTEAFF
TRBD1,TRBJ2-5,TRBV4-1,TGCGCCAGCAGCCACCGACAGGGACAAGAGACCCAGTACTTC,CASSHRQGQETQYF
TRBD2,TRBJ2-7,TRBV7-9,TGTGCCAGCAGCTCGCCTTTTAATAGCGGGGAAGCCTACGAGCAGTACTTC,CASSSPFNSGEAYEQYF
-,TRBJ2-5,TRBV19,TGTGCCAGTAGTATGGGGCCGGGAGTAGAGACCCAGTACTTC,CASSMGPGVETQYF
-,TRBJ2-3,TRBV6-6,TGTGCCAGCAACGGCGGGACCCGGAATACAGATACGCAGTATTTT,CASNGGTRNTDTQYF
-,TRBJ2-7,TRBV5-1,TGCGCCAGCAGCCTAGGGGGTCAAGGCGAGCAGTACTTC,CASSLGGQGEQYF
TRBD1,TRBJ2-5,TRBV28,TGTGCCAGCAGTTTTTCGGACAGGGGGTGGTCCCAGTACTTC,CASSFSDRGWSQYF
-,TRBJ2-3,TRBV6-1,TGTGCCAGCAGTAACACGGGTAGGATTTCGGATACGCAGTATTTT,CASSNTGRISDTQYF
TRBD2,TRBJ2-3,TRBV25-1,TGTGCCAGCAGTGACAGACTAGCCGGGCAGTATTTT,CASSDRLAGQYF
TRBD1,TRBJ1-1,TRBV5-1,TGCGCCAGCAGCTTGGCCGGGACAGGGGGCCGCCGGAGGAGGGCTTTCTTT,CASSLAGTGGRRRRAFF
-,TRBJ1-3,TRBV6-5,TGTGCCAGCAGGACGGGGGGAAGGCACACCATATATTTT,CASRTGGRHTIYF
TRBD1,TRBJ1-5,TRBV28,TGTGCCAGCAGTTACGGGACAGGGGATCAGCCCCAGCATTTT,CASSYGTGDQPQHF
TRBD1,TRBJ2-7,TRBV27,TGTGCCAGCAGTTTAGGCCCCCGCCAAGGGGGCCTTTACGAGCAGTACTTC,CASSLGPRQGGLYEQYF